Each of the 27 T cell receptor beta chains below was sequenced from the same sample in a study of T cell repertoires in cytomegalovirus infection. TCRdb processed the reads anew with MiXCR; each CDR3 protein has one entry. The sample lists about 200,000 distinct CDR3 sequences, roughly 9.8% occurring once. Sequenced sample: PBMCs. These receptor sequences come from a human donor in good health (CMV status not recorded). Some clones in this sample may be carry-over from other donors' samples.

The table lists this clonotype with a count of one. CDR3 coding DNA: TGTGCCAGTAGTCCACCAGGTTCCTCCTACAATGAGCAGTTCTTC. Its translation: CASSPPGSSYNEQFF. The chain combines TRBV19 with TRBJ2-1; D uncertain. The CDR3 spans 15 residues. V shed 5 bases and J shed 0 bases, with 11 bases lying between them. Germline CDR1 is LNHDA and CDR2 is SQIVND (reference sequence).

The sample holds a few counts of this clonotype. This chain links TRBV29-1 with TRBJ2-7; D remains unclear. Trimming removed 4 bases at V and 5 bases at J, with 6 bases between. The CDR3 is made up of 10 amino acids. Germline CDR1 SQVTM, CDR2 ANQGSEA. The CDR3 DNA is TGCAGCGTTGCAGTAGACGAGCAGTACTTC. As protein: CSVAVDEQYF.

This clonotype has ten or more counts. In nucleotides, the CDR3 is TGTGCCAGTAAGAGTTCGATGGTTAGGCTTCAGGGGAACACTGAAGCTTTCTTT. This translates into CASKSSMVRLQGNTEAFF. V and J are TRBV19 and TRBJ1-1; possibly TRBD1 for D (5 bases). CDR3 length equals 18 residues. V dropped 7 bases and J dropped 1 base, with 25 bases sitting between them. The germline CDR1 and CDR2 sequences are LNHDA and SQIVND (reference sequence).

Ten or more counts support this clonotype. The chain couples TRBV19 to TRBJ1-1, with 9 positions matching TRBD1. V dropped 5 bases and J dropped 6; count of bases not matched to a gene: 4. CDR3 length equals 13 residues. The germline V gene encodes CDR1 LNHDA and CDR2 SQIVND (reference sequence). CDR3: CASSVQGAAEAFF. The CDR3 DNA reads TGTGCCAGTAGTGTACAGGGGGCGGCTGAAGCTTTCTTT.

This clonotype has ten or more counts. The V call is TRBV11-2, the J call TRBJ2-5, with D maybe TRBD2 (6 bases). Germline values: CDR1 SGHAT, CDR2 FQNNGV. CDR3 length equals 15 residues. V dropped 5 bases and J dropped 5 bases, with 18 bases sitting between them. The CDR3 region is CASSMYAGRQETQYF. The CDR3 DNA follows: TGTGCCAGCAGCATGTACGCGGGGAGGCAGGAGACCCAGTACTTC.

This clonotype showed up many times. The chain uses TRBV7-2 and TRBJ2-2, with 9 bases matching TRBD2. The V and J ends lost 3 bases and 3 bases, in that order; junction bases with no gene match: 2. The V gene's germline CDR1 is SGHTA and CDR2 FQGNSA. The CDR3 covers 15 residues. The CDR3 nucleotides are TGTGCCAGCAGCTTGTCTAGCGGGGACACCGGGGAGCTGTTTTTT. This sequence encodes CASSLSSGDTGELFF. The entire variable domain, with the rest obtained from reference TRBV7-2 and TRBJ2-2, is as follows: GAGVSQSPSNKVTEKGKDVELRCDPISGHTALYWYRQSLGQGLEFLIYFQGNSAPDKSGLPSDRFSAERTGGSVSTLTIQRTQQEDSAVYLCASSLSSGDTGELFFGEGSRLTVL.

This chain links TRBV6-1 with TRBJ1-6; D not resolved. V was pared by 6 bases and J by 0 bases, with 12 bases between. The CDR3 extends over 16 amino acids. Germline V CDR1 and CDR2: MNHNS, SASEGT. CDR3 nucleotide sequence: TGTGCCAGCAGGGCGGGATTTAGCTCCTATAATTCACCCCTCCACTTT. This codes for CASRAGFSSYNSPLHF.

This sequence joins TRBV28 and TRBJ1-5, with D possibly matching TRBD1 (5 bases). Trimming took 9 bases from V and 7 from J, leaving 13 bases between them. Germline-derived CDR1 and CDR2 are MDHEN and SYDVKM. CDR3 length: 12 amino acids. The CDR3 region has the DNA TGTGCCAGTTCGGGGGTCTACCAGCCCCAGCATTTT. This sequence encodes CASSGVYQPQHF. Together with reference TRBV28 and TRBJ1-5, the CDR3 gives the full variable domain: DVKVTQSSRYLVKRTGEKVFLECVQDMDHENMFWYRQDPGLGLRLIYFSYDVKMKEKGDIPEGYSVSREKKERFSLILESASTNQTSMYLCASSGVYQPQHFGDGTRLSIL.

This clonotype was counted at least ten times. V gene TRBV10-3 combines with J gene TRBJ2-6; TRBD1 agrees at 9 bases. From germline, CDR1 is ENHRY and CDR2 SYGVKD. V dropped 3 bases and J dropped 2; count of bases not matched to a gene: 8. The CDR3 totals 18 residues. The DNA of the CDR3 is TGTGCCATCAGTGACCCGAGGGGGACAGGGACTGGGGCCAACGTCCTGACTTTC. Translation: CAISDPRGTGTGANVLTF.

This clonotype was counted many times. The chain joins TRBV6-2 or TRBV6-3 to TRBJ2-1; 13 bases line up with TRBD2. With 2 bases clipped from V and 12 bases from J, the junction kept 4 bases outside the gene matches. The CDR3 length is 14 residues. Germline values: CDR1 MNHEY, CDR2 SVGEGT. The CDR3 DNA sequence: TGTGCCAGCAGTTACGGACTAGCGGGAGCGGGGCAGTTCTTC. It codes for CASSYGLAGAGQFF.

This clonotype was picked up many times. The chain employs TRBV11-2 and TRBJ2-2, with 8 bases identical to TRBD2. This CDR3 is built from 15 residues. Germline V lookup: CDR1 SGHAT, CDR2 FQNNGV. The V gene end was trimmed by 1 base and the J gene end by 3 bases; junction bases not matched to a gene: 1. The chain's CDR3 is CASSLGLAYTGELFF. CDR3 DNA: TGTGCCAGCAGCTTAGGACTAGCGTACACCGGGGAGCTGTTTTTT.

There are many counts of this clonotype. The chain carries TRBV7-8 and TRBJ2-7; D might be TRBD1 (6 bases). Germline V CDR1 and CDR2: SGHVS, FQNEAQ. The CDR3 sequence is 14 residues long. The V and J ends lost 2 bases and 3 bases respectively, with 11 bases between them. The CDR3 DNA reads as TGTGCCAGCAGCTTAACAGGGAATATCTACGAGCAGTACTTC. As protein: CASSLTGNIYEQYF.

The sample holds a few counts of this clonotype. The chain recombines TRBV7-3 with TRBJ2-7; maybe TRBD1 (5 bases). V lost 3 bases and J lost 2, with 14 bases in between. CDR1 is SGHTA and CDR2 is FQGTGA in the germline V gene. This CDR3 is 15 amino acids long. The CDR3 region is CASSLGQGGAYEQYF. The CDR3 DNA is TGTGCCAGCAGCTTGGGTCAGGGTGGAGCCTACGAGCAGTACTTC.

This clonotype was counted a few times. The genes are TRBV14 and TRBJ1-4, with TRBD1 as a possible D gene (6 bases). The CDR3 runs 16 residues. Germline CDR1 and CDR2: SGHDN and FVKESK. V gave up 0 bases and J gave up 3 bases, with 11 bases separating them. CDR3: CASSQDRGAANEKLFF. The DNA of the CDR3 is TGTGCCAGCAGCCAAGATAGGGGGGCGGCTAATGAAAAACTGTTTTTT. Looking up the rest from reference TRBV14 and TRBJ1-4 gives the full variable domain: EAGVTQFPSHSVIEKGQTVTLRCDPISGHDNLYWYRRVMGKEIKFLLHFVKESKQDESGMPNNRFLAERTGGTYSTLKVQPAELEDSGVYFCASSQDRGAANEKLFFGSGTQLSVL.

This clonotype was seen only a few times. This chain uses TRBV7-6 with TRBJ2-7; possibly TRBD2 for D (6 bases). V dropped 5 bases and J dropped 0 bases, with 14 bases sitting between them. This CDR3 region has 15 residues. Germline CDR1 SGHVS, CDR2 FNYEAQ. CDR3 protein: CASSGGVMSSYEQYF. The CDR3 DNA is TGTGCCAGCAGCGGAGGGGTAATGAGCTCCTACGAGCAGTACTTC.

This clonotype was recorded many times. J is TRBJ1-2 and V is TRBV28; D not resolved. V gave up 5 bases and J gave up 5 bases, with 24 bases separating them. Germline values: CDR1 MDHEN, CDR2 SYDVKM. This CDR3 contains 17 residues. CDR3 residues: CASSPPWASVAVYGYTF. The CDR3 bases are TGTGCCAGCAGTCCCCCGTGGGCCTCCGTGGCGGTATATGGCTACACCTTC.

In nucleotides, the CDR3 is TGTGCCAGCAGCCAATCGACAGGGACAGATACGCAGTATTTT. The encoded protein is CASSQSTGTDTQYF. V gene TRBV5-5 combines with J gene TRBJ2-3; TRBD1 aligns across 7 bases. Germline values: CDR1 SGHKS, CDR2 YYEKEE (reference sequence). The length of the CDR3 is 14 residues. V trimming: 4 bases; J trimming: 3 bases; junction bases outside the gene matches: 5. The full variable domain, in which reference TRBV5-5 and TRBJ2-3 provide the parts outside the CDR3, is DAGVTQSPTHLIKTRGQQVTLRCSPISGHKSVSWYQQVLGQGPQFIFQYYEKEERGRGNFPDRFSARQFPNYSSELNVNALLLGDSALYLCASSQSTGTDTQYFGPGTRLTVL.

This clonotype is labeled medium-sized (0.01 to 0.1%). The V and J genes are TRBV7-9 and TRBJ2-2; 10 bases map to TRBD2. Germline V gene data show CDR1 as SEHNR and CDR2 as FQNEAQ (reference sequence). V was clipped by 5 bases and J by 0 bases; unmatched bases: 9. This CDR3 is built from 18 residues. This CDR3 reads CASSLGTSVIANTGELFF. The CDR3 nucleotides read TGTGCCAGCAGCCTTGGGACTAGCGTAATCGCGAACACCGGGGAGCTGTTTTTT.

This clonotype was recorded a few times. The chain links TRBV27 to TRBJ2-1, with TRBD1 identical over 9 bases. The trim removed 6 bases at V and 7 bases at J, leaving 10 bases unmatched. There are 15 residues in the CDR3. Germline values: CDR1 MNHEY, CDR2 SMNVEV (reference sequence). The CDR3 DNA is TGTGCCAGCAGCCGAGGGACAGGGATAGGAAATGAGCAGTTCTTC. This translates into CASSRGTGIGNEQFF.

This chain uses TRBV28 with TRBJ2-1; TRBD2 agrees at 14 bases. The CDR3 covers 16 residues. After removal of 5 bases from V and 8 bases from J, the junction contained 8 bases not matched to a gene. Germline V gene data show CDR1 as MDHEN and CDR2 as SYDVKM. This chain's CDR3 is CASSTPGLAGVDEQFF. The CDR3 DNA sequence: TGTGCCAGCAGTACGCCGGGACTAGCGGGAGTCGATGAGCAGTTCTTC.

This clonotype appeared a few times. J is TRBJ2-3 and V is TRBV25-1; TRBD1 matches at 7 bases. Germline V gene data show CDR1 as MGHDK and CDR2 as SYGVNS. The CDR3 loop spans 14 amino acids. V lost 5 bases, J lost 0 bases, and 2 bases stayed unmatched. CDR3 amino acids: CASSWGQSTDTQYF. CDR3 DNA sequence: TGTGCCAGCAGTTGGGGACAGAGCACAGATACGCAGTATTTT.

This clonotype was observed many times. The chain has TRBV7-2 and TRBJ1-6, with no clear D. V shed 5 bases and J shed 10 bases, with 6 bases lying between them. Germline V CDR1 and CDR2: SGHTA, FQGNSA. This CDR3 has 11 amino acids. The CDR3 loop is CASSLRSPLHF. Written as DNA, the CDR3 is TGTGCCAGCAGCCTCCGGTCACCCCTCCACTTT.

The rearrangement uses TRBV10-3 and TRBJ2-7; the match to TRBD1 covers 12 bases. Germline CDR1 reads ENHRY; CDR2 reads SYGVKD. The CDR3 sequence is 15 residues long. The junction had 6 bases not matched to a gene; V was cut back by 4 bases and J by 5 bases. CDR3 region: CAISVRDRGLNEQYF. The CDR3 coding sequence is TGTGCCATCAGTGTCCGGGACAGGGGGCTCAACGAGCAGTACTTC.

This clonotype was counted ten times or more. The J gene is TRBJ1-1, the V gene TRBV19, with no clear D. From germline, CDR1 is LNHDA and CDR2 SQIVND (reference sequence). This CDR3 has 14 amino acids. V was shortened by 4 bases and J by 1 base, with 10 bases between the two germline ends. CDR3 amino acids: CASSTYTQNTEAFF. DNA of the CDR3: TGTGCCAGTAGTACCTACACACAGAACACTGAAGCTTTCTTT. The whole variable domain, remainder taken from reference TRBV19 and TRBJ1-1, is DGGITQSPKYLFRKEGQNVTLSCEQNLNHDAMYWYRQDPGQGLRLIYYSQIVNDFQKGDIAEGYSVSREKKESFPLTVTSAQKNPTAFYLCASSTYTQNTEAFFGQGTRLTVV.

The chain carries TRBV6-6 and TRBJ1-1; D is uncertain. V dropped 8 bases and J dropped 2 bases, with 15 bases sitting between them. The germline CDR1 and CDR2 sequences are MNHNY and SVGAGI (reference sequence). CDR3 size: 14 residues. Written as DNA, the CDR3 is TGTGCCAGCGGTGACGGAGGGTCTAACACTGAAGCTTTCTTT. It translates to CASGDGGSNTEAFF.

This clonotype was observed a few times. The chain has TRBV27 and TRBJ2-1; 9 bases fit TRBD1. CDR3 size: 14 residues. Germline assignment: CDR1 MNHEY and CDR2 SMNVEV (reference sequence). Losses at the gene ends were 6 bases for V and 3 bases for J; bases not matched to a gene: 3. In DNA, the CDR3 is TGTGCCAGCAGAAGACAGGGGGACTACAATGAGCAGTTCTTC. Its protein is CASRRQGDYNEQFF.

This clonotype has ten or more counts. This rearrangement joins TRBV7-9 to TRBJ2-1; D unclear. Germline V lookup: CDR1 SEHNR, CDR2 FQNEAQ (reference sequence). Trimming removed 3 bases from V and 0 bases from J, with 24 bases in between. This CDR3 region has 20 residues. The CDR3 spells CASSFLHPDTPTSSYNEQFF. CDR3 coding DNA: TGTGCCAGCAGCTTTTTGCACCCAGACACTCCTACGAGCTCCTACAATGAGCAGTTCTTC.